This is a list of T cell receptor beta chains from one sample in a study of OX40 agonist ivuxolimab in advanced cancers. Measured with immunoSEQ multiplex PCR; TCRdb has only the in-frame clones, and not every one. The sample includes fewer than 80,000 clones, approximately 87% of them seen just once. The sequenced sample was CD4+ or CD8+ T cells sorted from blood, obtained in a trial of the OX40 agonist ivuxolimab. These receptors all stem from an adult with an advanced solid tumor such as melanoma, head and neck, liver or kidney cancer. CDR3s include the opening cysteine and the closing phenylalanine or tryptophan. Fields, in order: J gene, CDR3 length, V gene, clone size, D gene, CDR3 DNA, CDR3 protein. D genes are given only for firm matches. Expanded clones are given a class, and other clones once, few, many or no size at all.

j_gene: TRBJ1-2; len: 11; v_gene: TRBV30; abundance: NA; d_gene: NA; CDR3nt: TGTGCCTGGAGTAAAATGGATGGCTACACCTTC; CDR3aa: CAWSKMDGYTF
j_gene: TRBJ2-5; len: 16; v_gene: TRBV19; abundance: few; d_gene: NA; CDR3nt: TGTGCCAGTAGTACCTCACCCACTAGCCTGCAAGAGACCCAGTACTTC; CDR3aa: CASSTSPTSLQETQYF
j_gene: TRBJ1-1; len: 14; v_gene: TRBV30; abundance: NA; d_gene: NA; CDR3nt: TGTGCCTGGAAAAGGGGCAGTATGAACACTGAAGCTTTCTTT; CDR3aa: CAWKRGSMNTEAFF
j_gene: TRBJ2-7; len: 14; v_gene: TRBV10-3; abundance: NA; d_gene: TRBD1; CDR3nt: TGTGCCATCAGCCGGGACAGGACCTCCTACGAGCAGTACTTC; CDR3aa: CAISRDRTSYEQYF
j_gene: TRBJ1-6; len: 14; v_gene: TRBV28; abundance: NA; d_gene: TRBD1; CDR3nt: TGTGCCAGCAGTCCTACAGGGGATAATTCACCCCTCCACTTT; CDR3aa: CASSPTGDNSPLHF
j_gene: TRBJ2-1; len: 14; v_gene: TRBV25-1; abundance: NA; d_gene: TRBD2; CDR3nt: TGTGCCAGCAGGTCTAGCGGGAGGTTGAATGAGCAGTTCTTC; CDR3aa: CASRSSGRLNEQFF
j_gene: TRBJ2-2; len: 15; v_gene: TRBV2; abundance: NA; d_gene: NA; CDR3nt: TGTGCCAGCAGGCCCTGGGGCGCGAACACCGGGGAGCTGTTTTTT; CDR3aa: CASRPWGANTGELFF
j_gene: TRBJ1-3; len: 13; v_gene: TRBV6-5; abundance: NA; d_gene: NA; CDR3nt: TGTGCCAGCAGTTACCGTTCTGGAAACACCATATATTTT; CDR3aa: CASSYRSGNTIYF
j_gene: TRBJ2-3; len: 16; v_gene: TRBV18; abundance: NA; d_gene: NA; CDR3nt: TGTGCCAGCTCACCCCCTCACGGTACTAGCACAGATACGCAGTATTTT; CDR3aa: CASSPPHGTSTDTQYF
j_gene: TRBJ2-3; len: 15; v_gene: TRBV5-4; abundance: NA; d_gene: NA; CDR3nt: TGTGCCAGCAGCCTCGGGCCTGCGGGCACAGATACGCAGTATTTT; CDR3aa: CASSLGPAGTDTQYF
j_gene: TRBJ2-5; len: 15; v_gene: TRBV7-3; abundance: NA; d_gene: NA; CDR3nt: TGTGCCAGCAGCTTAAGCGGGACAGAACAAGAGACCCAGTACTTC; CDR3aa: CASSLSGTEQETQYF
j_gene: TRBJ2-1; len: 17; v_gene: TRBV30; abundance: NA; d_gene: TRBD2; CDR3nt: TGTGCCTGGAGTCGCGGGACTAGCGGGAGTTCCTACAATGAGCAGTTCTTC; CDR3aa: CAWSRGTSGSSYNEQFF
j_gene: TRBJ2-7; len: 15; v_gene: TRBV10-3; abundance: NA; d_gene: TRBD1; CDR3nt: TGTGCCATCAGTGAGGTATGGACAGGGGGGGACGAGCAGTACTTC; CDR3aa: CAISEVWTGGDEQYF
j_gene: TRBJ1-2; len: 13; v_gene: TRBV28; abundance: NA; d_gene: TRBD1; CDR3nt: TGTGCCAGCAGTTGGGACAGGGGGTATGGCTACACCTTC; CDR3aa: CASSWDRGYGYTF
j_gene: TRBJ1-5; len: 12; v_gene: TRBV10-3; abundance: NA; d_gene: NA; CDR3nt: TGTGCCATCAGTGATGTGAGTCAGCCCCAGCATTTT; CDR3aa: CAISDVSQPQHF
j_gene: TRBJ1-2; len: 16; v_gene: TRBV7-2; abundance: NA; d_gene: NA; CDR3nt: TGTGCCAGCAGCTTAAGTCCTCGAACAGTCAACTATGGCTACACCTTC; CDR3aa: CASSLSPRTVNYGYTF
j_gene: TRBJ1-3; len: 15; v_gene: TRBV5-1; abundance: NA; d_gene: NA; CDR3nt: TGCGCCAGCTCTCTGGGGGTACTCTCTGGAAACACCATATATTTT; CDR3aa: CASSLGVLSGNTIYF
j_gene: TRBJ1-5; len: 18; v_gene: TRBV19; abundance: NA; d_gene: TRBD1; CDR3nt: TGTGCCAGTAGTACCCTCCCGGTTCTACAGGGGAACAATCAGCCCCAGCATTTT; CDR3aa: CASSTLPVLQGNNQPQHF
j_gene: TRBJ2-5; len: 12; v_gene: TRBV27; abundance: NA; d_gene: NA; CDR3nt: TGTGCCAGCAGTTTATATGGGGAGACCCAGTACTTC; CDR3aa: CASSLYGETQYF
j_gene: TRBJ2-2; len: 13; v_gene: TRBV27; abundance: NA; d_gene: NA; CDR3nt: TGTGCCAGCAGTTTCAGCTACACCGGGGAGCTGTTTTTT; CDR3aa: CASSFSYTGELFF
j_gene: TRBJ1-3; len: 15; v_gene: TRBV4-2; abundance: NA; d_gene: NA; CDR3nt: TGTGCCAGCAGCCAACAACAGAGGTCTGGAAACACCATATATTTT; CDR3aa: CASSQQQRSGNTIYF
j_gene: TRBJ1-2; len: 11; v_gene: TRBV20-1; abundance: NA; d_gene: NA; CDR3nt: TGCAGTGCTAGAGATCAAGGGGGCTACACCTTC; CDR3aa: CSARDQGGYTF
j_gene: TRBJ1-1; len: 13; v_gene: TRBV6-4; abundance: NA; d_gene: NA; CDR3nt: TGTGCCAGCAGAGGACAGCCTAACACTGAAGCTTTCTTT; CDR3aa: CASRGQPNTEAFF
j_gene: TRBJ1-1; len: 12; v_gene: TRBV27; abundance: NA; d_gene: TRBD1; CDR3nt: TGTGCCAGCAGGATGGACAGGGGGAAAGCTTTCTTT; CDR3aa: CASRMDRGKAFF
j_gene: TRBJ1-5; len: 15; v_gene: TRBV19; abundance: NA; d_gene: NA; CDR3nt: TGTGCCAGTAGTATAGGGCAGCATAGCAATCAGCCCCAGCATTTT; CDR3aa: CASSIGQHSNQPQHF
j_gene: TRBJ2-1; len: 15; v_gene: TRBV7-3; abundance: NA; d_gene: NA; CDR3nt: TGTGCCAGCAGCTTAGGAGGGCCGATATACAATGAGCAGTTCTTC; CDR3aa: CASSLGGPIYNEQFF
j_gene: TRBJ2-5; len: 17; v_gene: TRBV21-1; abundance: NA; d_gene: NA; CDR3nt: TGTGCCAGCAGCAATAAAAGAAGGGGGCTATCTCGGGAGACCCAGTACTTC; CDR3aa: CASSNKRRGLSRETQYF
j_gene: TRBJ2-2; len: 16; v_gene: TRBV4-2; abundance: NA; d_gene: NA; CDR3nt: TGTGCCAGCAGCCGAATACAGGGTAGGGGGACCGGGGAGCTGTTTTTT; CDR3aa: CASSRIQGRGTGELFF
j_gene: TRBJ2-6; len: 13; v_gene: TRBV5-6; abundance: NA; d_gene: NA; CDR3nt: TGTGCCAGCAGCCCAGGAAGGGCCAACGTCCTGACTTTC; CDR3aa: CASSPGRANVLTF
j_gene: TRBJ2-5; len: 13; v_gene: TRBV19; abundance: once; d_gene: NA; CDR3nt: TGTGCCAGTAGTCTGGGCGGCCAAGAGACCCAGTACTTC; CDR3aa: CASSLGGQETQYF
j_gene: TRBJ2-5; len: 15; v_gene: TRBV5-1; abundance: NA; d_gene: TRBD1; CDR3nt: TGCGCCAGCAGCTTGACGACAGGGGGCGAAGAGACCCAGTACTTC; CDR3aa: CASSLTTGGEETQYF